The text below deals with one T cell receptor (beta chain). This sample was included in a study of blood T cell repertoires in COVID-19. Trimming cost V 5 bases and J 4 bases; bases outside gene matches: 14. Looked up from germline, CDR1 is PRHDT and CDR2 is FYEKMQ (reference sequence). The CDR3 contains 17 residues. TCRdb keeps only in-frame clones here, not all; method: immunoSEQ multiplex PCR. The sample shows approximately 190,000 clones, about 86% of them seen only once. Specimen: peripheral blood. The sequence was obtained from a man aged 25-45 years with active or convalescent COVID-19. The V and J genes are TRBV13 and TRBJ1-1, with TRBD1 matching 9 bases. The CDR3 sequence is CASSPGGTGRGTTEAFF. The CDR3 nucleotides are TGTGCCAGCAGCCCAGGAGGGACAGGGAGAGGAACCACTGAAGCTTTCTTT.